The entry below gives a single T cell receptor (beta chain) sequence along with its context. The data derive from a study of T cell responses to AZD1222 COVID-19 vaccine. Per germline, CDR1 SGDLS and CDR2 YYNGEE. Trimming cost V 4 bases and J 7 bases; bases outside gene matches: 15. CDR3 length equals 18 residues. Clones were sequenced by immunoSEQ multiplex PCR, and TCRdb holds only the in-frame ones, with some missing. This table holds more than 150,000 clones, around 86% found once. Source: peripheral blood, taken 28 days after the second AZD1222 dose. This TCR was recovered from an adult who received the AZD1222 COVID-19 vaccine. J is TRBJ2-2 and V is TRBV9; 11 bases are shared with TRBD2. This CDR3 is CASSPRPGLAVRDGELFF. The CDR3 DNA reads TGTGCCAGCAGCCCCCGTCCGGGACTAGCGGTCCGGGACGGGGAGCTGTTTTTT.